Below are 25 T cell receptor beta chains sequenced from a single sample in a study of PD-L1 blockade in urothelial cancer. The assay was immunoSEQ multiplex PCR, and TCRdb's table has in-frame clones only and misses some. The table has 30,000 to 45,000 clones, approximately 82% seen once. The input for sequencing was PBMCs, taken around atezolizumab (anti-PD-L1) treatment. The origin of the receptors is a man between 60 and 75 years old with urothelial cancer.

The V and J genes are TRBV5-4 and TRBJ2-3, with D possibly being TRBD2 (6 bases). CDR1 is SGHNT and CDR2 is YYREEE in the germline V gene (reference sequence). CDR3 length: 15 amino acids. V lost 4 bases, J lost 0 bases, and 12 bases lay in between. Written as DNA, the CDR3 is TGTGCCAGCAGCGGGGGGTCAGGGAGCACAGATACGCAGTATTTT. Translating it yields CASSGGSGSTDTQYF.

This clone was counted a single time. The V gene is TRBV5-1, the J gene TRBJ2-7, with 7 positions matching TRBD2. There are 15 residues in the CDR3. The trim removed 0 bases at V and 3 bases at J, leaving 6 bases unmatched. CDR1 SGHRS and CDR2 YFSETQ come from the germline V gene. CDR3 protein: CASSLGAGSDYEQYF. CDR3 coding DNA: TGCGCCAGCAGCTTGGGAGCGGGGTCCGACTACGAGCAGTACTTC.

The chain is built from TRBV5-5 and TRBJ2-7; TRBD1 is a possible D gene (6 bases). This CDR3 comprises 15 residues. The ends were cut back, 6 bases at V and 3 bases at J, with 19 bases in the middle. CDR1 and CDR2 (germline): SGHKS, YYEKEE (reference sequence). The CDR3 DNA sequence: TGTGCCAGCACCGACCAGGGGCGAGGTCTCTACGAGCAGTACTTC. Translation: CASTDQGRGLYEQYF.

The V call is TRBV7-8, the J call TRBJ2-3, with a tentative D call TRBD1 (6 bases). V was trimmed by 3 bases and J by 8 bases, leaving 9 bases between them. The germline CDR1 and CDR2 sequences are SGHVS and FQNEAQ. The CDR3 runs to 12 residues. The CDR3 coding sequence is TGTGCCAGCAGCTTGGAAGGGGGTACGCAGTATTTT. This encodes CASSLEGGTQYF.

The J gene is TRBJ1-6, the V gene TRBV5-1, with D hard to call. The CDR3 has 13 amino acids. Trimming stripped 2 bases from V and 8 bases from J, with 8 bases between. CDR1 is SGHRS and CDR2 is YFSETQ in the germline V gene. Here the CDR3 DNA reads TGCGCCAGCAGCTTTAAGGGAGATTCACCCCTCCACTTT. It encodes CASSFKGDSPLHF.

This chain uses TRBV6-5 with TRBJ1-3, with D perhaps matching TRBD1 (5 bases). CDR3 size: 14 residues. CDR1 and CDR2 from the germline V gene are MNHEY and SVGAGI. The V end lost 2 bases, the J end lost 2 bases, and 7 bases lay between the germline ends. This chain's CDR3 is CASSYRGTGNTIYF. In DNA form, the CDR3 reads TGTGCCAGCAGTTACAGGGGTACTGGAAACACCATATATTTT.

The table lists this clone with a count of one. This chain links TRBV6-6 with TRBJ1-2; maybe TRBD1 (6 bases). There are 13 residues in the CDR3. Trimming removed 1 base from V and 8 bases from J, with 11 bases in between. CDR1 MNHNY and CDR2 SVGAGI come from the germline V gene (reference sequence). The CDR3 here is CASSYLEGVGYTF. CDR3 in DNA: TGTGCCAGCAGTTACTTAGAGGGGGTCGGCTACACCTTC.

V is TRBV10-2 and J is TRBJ1-4; 7 bases fit TRBD1. V gave up 3 bases and J gave up 5 bases; unmatched junction bases: 6. Germline V gene lookup returns CDR1 WSHSY and CDR2 SAAADI. CDR3 length equals 15 residues. The CDR3 nucleotides read TGCGCCAGCAGTGATCCAGGGGGAATCAATGAAAAACTGTTTTTT. Encoded protein: CASSDPGGINEKLFF.

The chain joins TRBV4-1 to TRBJ2-5, with 7 bases aligning to TRBD2. Germline V gives CDR1 MGHRA, CDR2 YSYEKL. Unmatched junction bases numbered 9, after V lost 1 base and J lost 4 bases. CDR3 size: 16 residues. This CDR3 is CASSQGGSGLRETQYF. In DNA, the CDR3 is TGCGCCAGCAGCCAAGGCGGGAGCGGGTTGAGAGAGACCCAGTACTTC.

This clone was seen just once. V is TRBV14 and J is TRBJ1-2; TRBD1 might be the D (5 bases). V was shortened by 1 base and J by 6 bases, with 12 bases between the two germline ends. Looked up from germline, CDR1 is SGHDN and CDR2 is FVKESK. The CDR3 extends over 14 amino acids. Here the CDR3 DNA reads TGTGCCAGCAGCCAAGGACGCAGGGAACATGGCTACACCTTC. This translates into CASSQGRREHGYTF. Complete variable domain (other parts from reference TRBV14 and TRBJ1-2): EAGVTQFPSHSVIEKGQTVTLRCDPISGHDNLYWYRRVMGKEIKFLLHFVKESKQDESGMPNNRFLAERTGGTYSTLKVQPAELEDSGVYFCASSQGRREHGYTFGSGTRLTVV.

CDR3 coding DNA: TGCGCCAGCAGCTTGACAGGGGCTGATTCACCCCTCCACTTT. Translation: CASSLTGADSPLHF. The gene calls are TRBV5-1 and TRBJ1-6; TRBD1 matches at 7 bases. This CDR3 region has 14 residues. Germline V gene sequence: CDR1 SGHRS, CDR2 YFSETQ. Trimming took 1 base from V and 8 from J; bases not matched to a gene: 3.

The chain couples TRBV7-2 to TRBJ2-5; 10 bases line up with TRBD2. V shed 6 bases, J shed 4 bases, and the junction held 8 bases outside the gene matches. The CDR3 is 15 amino acids. Germline lookup yields CDR1 SGHTA and CDR2 FQGNSA. The CDR3 sequence is CASSVASGSGETQYF. The CDR3 DNA follows: TGTGCCAGCAGTGTGGCTAGCGGGAGTGGAGAGACCCAGTACTTC. The full variable domain, completed using reference TRBV7-2 and TRBJ2-5, is GAGVSQSPSNKVTEKGKDVELRCDPISGHTALYWYRQSLGQGLEFLIYFQGNSAPDKSGLPSDRFSAERTGGSVSTLTIQRTQQEDSAVYLCASSVASGSGETQYFGPGTRLLVL.

The rearrangement links TRBV18 to TRBJ1-1; D may be TRBD1 (5 bases). This CDR3 spans 14 amino acids. The V end was cut by 2 bases, the J end by 0 bases, with 7 bases between. Germline CDR1 reads KGHSH; CDR2 reads LQKENI. CDR3 sequence reads: CASSPRQLNTEAFF. In DNA form, the CDR3 reads TGTGCCAGCTCACCAAGACAGTTGAACACTGAAGCTTTCTTT.

This chain connects TRBV28 to TRBJ2-7; 8 bases are shared with TRBD1. J gave up 3 bases and V 6 bases, and 10 bases lay outside the gene matches. The CDR3 spans 15 residues. CDR1 and CDR2 from the germline V gene are MDHEN and SYDVKM. CDR3 coding DNA: TGTGCCAGCAGCATCCGTCAGGGGGCCCACTACGAGCAGTACTTC. Its translation is CASSIRQGAHYEQYF. Variable domain in full (rest from reference TRBV28 and TRBJ2-7): DVKVTQSSRYLVKRTGEKVFLECVQDMDHENMFWYRQDPGLGLRLIYFSYDVKMKEKGDIPEGYSVSREKKERFSLILESASTNQTSMYLCASSIRQGAHYEQYFGPGTRLTVT.

The rearrangement joins TRBV28 to TRBJ2-6, with D possibly TRBD1 on 6 matching bases. V lost 5 bases, J lost 2 bases, and 10 bases lay in between. The germline V gene has CDR1 MDHEN and CDR2 SYDVKM. The CDR3 extends over 15 amino acids. CDR3 amino acids: CASSLRTAGANVLTF. CDR3 coding DNA: TGTGCCAGCAGTCTACGGACAGCTGGGGCCAACGTCCTGACTTTC.

CDR3 residues: CASSQTGGLEQYF. The CDR3 bases are TGTGCCAGCAGTCAGACGGGAGGGCTTGAGCAGTACTTC. The V gene is TRBV6-1, the J gene TRBJ2-7; 8 bases align to TRBD2. This CDR3 contains 13 residues. CDR1 and CDR2 (germline): MNHNS, SASEGT. V was clipped by 5 bases and J by 7 bases; unmatched bases: 7.

This clone was seen only once. The V call is TRBV19, the J call TRBJ1-4; D not resolved. The germline gives CDR1 LNHDA, CDR2 SQIVND (reference sequence). The length of the CDR3 is 15 residues. V was clipped by 6 bases and J by 8 bases, with 19 bases between them. The CDR3 sequence is CASRAAVSEREKLFF. The DNA of the CDR3 is TGTGCCAGTAGGGCAGCCGTTTCGGAGAGGGAAAAACTGTTTTTT.

The chain has TRBV18 and TRBJ2-7, with 7 bases matching TRBD1. Losses at the gene ends were 4 bases for V and 5 bases for J; bases not matched to a gene: 8. Germline lookup yields CDR1 KGHSH and CDR2 LQKENI. This CDR3 has 14 residues. The DNA of the CDR3 is TGTGCCAGCTCACTCCTTACAGGGGTGGACGAGCAGTACTTC. Translating it yields CASSLLTGVDEQYF.

The chain carries TRBV18 and TRBJ2-5, with 9 bases fitting TRBD1. The V gene end was trimmed by 4 bases and the J gene end by 4 bases; junction bases not matched to a gene: 10. This CDR3 is 16 amino acids long. The germline V gene has CDR1 KGHSH and CDR2 LQKENI. The CDR3 bases are TGTGCCAGCTCACGTAGAGGACAGGGGATTTCAGAGACCCAGTACTTC. Translated: CASSRRGQGISETQYF.

CDR3 sequence reads: CAWNQGGTEAFF. The CDR3 nucleotides are TGTGCCTGGAACCAGGGAGGCACTGAAGCTTTCTTT. This sequence joins TRBV30 and TRBJ1-1; weak D call: TRBD1 (5 bases). Between the trimmed V and J ends, which lost 4 bases and 4 bases, there was a span of 10 bases. The V gene's germline CDR1 is GTSNPN and CDR2 SVGIG (reference sequence). The CDR3 runs to 12 residues.

The genes are TRBV5-8 and TRBJ2-3; D not certain. V lost 0 bases to trimming and J lost 0 bases, with 8 bases between them. CDR3 size: 15 residues. Germline CDR1 reads SGHTS; CDR2 reads YDEGEE. The CDR3 loop is CASSLAAVSTDTQYF. CDR3 sequence (DNA): TGTGCCAGCAGCTTGGCGGCGGTTAGCACAGATACGCAGTATTTT. Using reference TRBV5-8 and TRBJ2-3 for the parts outside the CDR3, the full variable domain is EAGVTQSPTHLIKTRGQQATLRCSPISGHTSVYWYQQALGLGLQFLLWYDEGEERNRGNFPPRFSGRQFPNYSSELNVNALELEDSALYLCASSLAAVSTDTQYFGPGTRLTVL.

The V gene is TRBV5-1, the J gene TRBJ1-4, with D unclear. V was cut by 0 bases and J by 3 bases, with 6 bases left in between. Germline V gene lookup returns CDR1 SGHRS and CDR2 YFSETQ. CDR3 length: 14 amino acids. The CDR3 bases are TGCGCCAGCAGCTTGGGGGGAGCTAATGAAAAACTGTTTTTT. Translation gives CASSLGGANEKLFF.

This clone was picked up one time. The genes are TRBV6-1 and TRBJ2-4; TRBD1 matches 8 bases. The CDR3 contains 14 residues. Per the germline V gene, CDR1 is MNHNS and CDR2 is SASEGT. The trim removed 2 bases at V and 4 bases at J, leaving 1 base unmatched. In DNA, the CDR3 is TGTGCCAGCAGTGAAAGGACAGGGAAAAACATTCAGTACTTC. Residues: CASSERTGKNIQYF.

The chain uses TRBV2 and TRBJ1-1; D is undetermined. V lost 7 bases and J 3 bases, leaving 12 bases between the germline ends. This CDR3 is 13 amino acids long. Germline V gene lookup returns CDR1 SNHLY and CDR2 FYNNEI. The CDR3 is CASMEISDTEAFF. For the CDR3, the DNA is TGTGCCAGCATGGAGATTAGTGACACTGAAGCTTTCTTT.

The gene calls are TRBV7-9 and TRBJ1-6; D may be TRBD1 (5 bases). The CDR3 sequence is 15 residues long. V shed 1 base and J shed 7 bases, with 11 bases lying between them. CDR1 and CDR2 from the germline V gene are SEHNR and FQNEAQ (reference sequence). CDR3 DNA: TGTGCCAGCAGCTTAGAAGGGGCTAGGAATTCACCCCTCCACTTT. It codes for CASSLEGARNSPLHF. Filled out from reference TRBV7-9 and TRBJ1-6, the complete variable domain reads DTGVSQNPRHKITKRGQNVTFRCDPISEHNRLYWYRQTLGQGPEFLTYFQNEAQLEKSRLLSDRFSAERPKGSFSTLEIQRTEQGDSAMYLCASSLEGARNSPLHFGNGTRLTVT.